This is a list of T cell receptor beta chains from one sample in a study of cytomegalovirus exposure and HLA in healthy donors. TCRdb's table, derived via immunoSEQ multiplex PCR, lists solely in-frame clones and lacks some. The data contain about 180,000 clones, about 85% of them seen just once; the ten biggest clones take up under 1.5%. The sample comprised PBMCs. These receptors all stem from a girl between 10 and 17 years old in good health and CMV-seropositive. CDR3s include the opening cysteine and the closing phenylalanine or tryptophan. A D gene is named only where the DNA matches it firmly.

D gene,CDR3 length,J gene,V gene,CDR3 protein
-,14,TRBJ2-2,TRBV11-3,CASSLGGTGGELFF
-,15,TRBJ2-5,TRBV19,CASQVRGRREETQYF
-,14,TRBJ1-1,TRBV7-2,CASSLATENTEAFF
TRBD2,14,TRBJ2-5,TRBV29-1,CSTAGVGGFTAQYF
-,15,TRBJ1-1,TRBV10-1,CASSDLRHRNTEAFF
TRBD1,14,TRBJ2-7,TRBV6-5,CASSDGTGVYEQYF
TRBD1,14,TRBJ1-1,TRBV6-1,CATSTGGRRTEAFF
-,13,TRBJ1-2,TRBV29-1,CSVDWGERDGYTF
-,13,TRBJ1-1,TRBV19,CASSIDGRGEAFF
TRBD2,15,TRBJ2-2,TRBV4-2,CASSQGAGGPGELFF
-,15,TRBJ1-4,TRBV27,CASSLSGQGGEKLFF
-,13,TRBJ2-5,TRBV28,CASSLTYLETQYF
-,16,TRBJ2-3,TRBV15,CATSRISGRSTDTQYF
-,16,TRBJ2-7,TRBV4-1,CASSQVPGSRTYEQYF
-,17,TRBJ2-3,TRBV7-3,CASSLQPEGASASTQYF
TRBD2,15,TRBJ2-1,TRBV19,CASSALLGGNNEQFF
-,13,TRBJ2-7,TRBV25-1,CASLGQNSYEQYF
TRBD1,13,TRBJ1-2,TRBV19,CASKAGTGYGYTF